These T cell receptor beta chains were read from a single sample in a study of CD8 T cells in Susac syndrome. TCRdb passed the immunoSEQ multiplex PCR reads through MiXCR, listing each CDR3 protein once. The profile shows more than 250,000 distinct CDR3 sequences, around 90% of them singletons. Sequenced input: CD4+ T cells from PBMCs. The origin of the receptors is a human donor with multiple sclerosis. CDR3s include the opening cysteine and the closing phenylalanine or tryptophan. The order of the fields is V gene, D gene, clone size, J gene, CDR3 DNA, CDR3 protein. A D gene is named only where the DNA matches it firmly. Clone size, where shown, is once, few, many, or a class for clones that have expanded.

>TRBV12-3/TRBV12-4|NA|once|TRBJ2-1
TGTGCCAGCAGTCGACCCTACGACAGAAGTAATGAGCAGTTCTTC
CASSRPYDRSNEQFF
>TRBV20-1|NA|NA|TRBJ1-4
TGCAGTGCTAGATCCCCGACAGGCGAAAAACTGTTTTTT
CSARSPTGEKLFF
>TRBV28|NA|NA|TRBJ2-7
TGTGCCAGCAGGGGCTTTGCCGGGACTTCAATTTACTTC
CASRGFAGTSIYF
>TRBV2|NA|NA|TRBJ2-3
TGTGCCAGCAAGTCATGGGGAACCAACACAGATACGCAGTATTTT
CASKSWGTNTDTQYF
>TRBV7-6|TRBD2|NA|TRBJ2-2
TGTGCCAGCAGCTTAGCCCCCTGGGGGAGGGCCGGCGGGGAGCTGTTTTTT
CASSLAPWGRAGGELFF
>TRBV7-2|TRBD2|NA|TRBJ2-5
TGTGCCAGCAGCTCGAGACTAGCGGGGGGGCCTGGGACCCAGTACTTC
CASSSRLAGGPGTQYF
>TRBV5-1|TRBD1|NA|TRBJ2-2
TGCGCCAGCAGCTTGCTGACCGGGACAGGCGCAGGCGGGGAGCTGTTTTTT
CASSLLTGTGAGGELFF
>TRBV4-1|NA|once|TRBJ1-2
TGCGCCAGCAGCCAAGGGGAGGGAGCTAACTATGGCTACACCTTC
CASSQGEGANYGYTF
>TRBV5-1|TRBD1|NA|TRBJ2-1
TGCGCCAGCAGCCTGGGACAGGGTATAGCCCACGAGCAGTTCTTC
CASSLGQGIAHEQFF
>TRBV5-1|NA|NA|TRBJ2-2
TGCGCCAGCAGCTTGGAGGGATGGTCCGGGGAGCTGTTTTTT
CASSLEGWSGELFF
>TRBV6-5|NA|NA|TRBJ1-6
TGTGCCAGTTTCCGGGACGCTAATTCACCCCTCCACTTT
CASFRDANSPLHF
>TRBV5-1|NA|NA|TRBJ1-1
TGCGCCAGCAGCTCAACCTCAAGACCGAACACTGAAGCTTTCTTT
CASSSTSRPNTEAFF
>TRBV9|NA|NA|TRBJ1-1
TGTGCCAGCAGCGCACACGGGCAGACCGAAGCTTTCTTT
CASSAHGQTEAFF
>TRBV10-3|NA|NA|TRBJ2-7
TGTGCCATCAGTAACGGCGTACTCTACGAGCAGTACTTC
CAISNGVLYEQYF
>TRBV14|TRBD1|NA|TRBJ2-1
TGTGCCAGCAGCCCTCGGGACAGGAGCTCCTACAATGAGCAGTTCTTC
CASSPRDRSSYNEQFF
>TRBV29-1|NA|NA|TRBJ2-1
TGCAGCGCCTTCCGGACGGATAATGAGCAGTTCTTC
CSAFRTDNEQFF
>TRBV7-9|NA|NA|TRBJ2-7
TGTGCCAGCAGCTTAGTCACTAGATCGGGCTCCTACGAGCAGTACTTC
CASSLVTRSGSYEQYF
>TRBV12-3/TRBV12-4|NA|NA|TRBJ2-2
TGTGCCAGCAGTCCTCCTGGGGCTAGTAAGGCCGGGGAGCTGTTTTTT
CASSPPGASKAGELFF
>TRBV9|NA|NA|TRBJ2-7
TGTGCCAGCAGCGTAGATCCGTCCTACGAGCAGTACTTC
CASSVDPSYEQYF
>TRBV19|NA|few|TRBJ2-3
TGTGCCAGTTCCCCGGGGGCCACAGATACGCAGTATTTT
CASSPGATDTQYF
>TRBV5-6|NA|NA|TRBJ2-3
TGTGCCAGCAGTTTTAGCCCAAGACAGCAGTATTTT
CASSFSPRQQYF
>TRBV9|NA|NA|TRBJ2-7
TGTGCCAGCAGCGTCACGGGGGACAGCCTCTACGAGCAGTACTTC
CASSVTGDSLYEQYF
>TRBV12-3/TRBV12-4|TRBD1|NA|TRBJ1-5
TGTGCCAGCAGTCTTGGGACAGGGGGCGGCAATCAGCCCCAGCATTTT
CASSLGTGGGNQPQHF
>TRBV30|NA|NA|TRBJ1-2
TGTGCCTGGAGTGATAAAGGGAACGGCTACACCTTC
CAWSDKGNGYTF
>TRBV19|TRBD1|NA|TRBJ1-3
TGTGCCAGTAGAGGACAGGGAAGAAACACCATATATTTT
CASRGQGRNTIYF
>TRBV7-9|NA|once|TRBJ2-2
TGTGCCAGCAGCTTGAGGGAAGCGGATCGGACCGGGGAGCTGTTTTTT
CASSLREADRTGELFF
>TRBV7-9|NA|NA|TRBJ2-3
TGTGCCAGCAGCCCCCAATCGTCTAGCGCAGATACGCAGTATTTT
CASSPQSSSADTQYF
>TRBV20-1|NA|once|TRBJ1-6
TGCAGTGCTCGGTCGACATACTCAGGATCACCCCTCCACTTT
CSARSTYSGSPLHF
>TRBV7-9|TRBD1|NA|TRBJ1-5
TGTGCCAGCAGCTTTGAGGGGACAGGGGTCCATTTT
CASSFEGTGVHF
>TRBV2|TRBD2|NA|TRBJ2-1
TGTGCCAGCAGTGAAGCGATTTCTAGCGGGGGCTACAATGAGCAGTTCTTC
CASSEAISSGGYNEQFF
>TRBV7-9|TRBD1|NA|TRBJ1-1
TGTGCCAGCACTCGGGATCAGGGGGGAGCTTTCTTT
CASTRDQGGAFF
>TRBV7-9|TRBD2|NA|TRBJ2-7
TGTGCCAGCAGCTTATTTCGGACTAGCGGGGCCTACGAGCAGTACTTC
CASSLFRTSGAYEQYF
>TRBV2|NA|NA|TRBJ1-5
TGTGCCAGCTCCACGGGGCAGCCCCAGCATTTT
CASSTGQPQHF
>TRBV29-1|NA|NA|TRBJ2-1
TGCAGCGTTGACCCAACCTACAATGAGCAGTTCTTC
CSVDPTYNEQFF
>TRBV19|NA|NA|TRBJ2-1
TGTGCCAGTAGTAAGAGCGTAGAGCAGTTCTTC
CASSKSVEQFF
>TRBV14|NA|NA|TRBJ1-6
TGTGCCAGCTCGCCTTCAGGGAATTTTTCACCCCTCCACTTT
CASSPSGNFSPLHF
>TRBV29-1|NA|NA|TRBJ2-6
TGCAGCGTTCAAGTAACTGGGGCCAACGTCCTGACTTTC
CSVQVTGANVLTF
>TRBV6-4|TRBD2|NA|TRBJ2-1
TGTGCCAGCAGTGTCGAAGCGGGGGCCTACAATGAGCAGTTCTTC
CASSVEAGAYNEQFF
>TRBV14|NA|NA|TRBJ1-1
TGTGCCAGCAGCCCCCTGAGGGTCACTGAAGCTTTCTTT
CASSPLRVTEAFF
>TRBV12-3/TRBV12-4|TRBD2|once|TRBJ2-1
TGTGCCAGCAGTTTTTATTTCGGGCTAGCGGGAGGCAATGAGCAGTTCTTC
CASSFYFGLAGGNEQFF
>TRBV6-2/TRBV6-3|TRBD1|NA|TRBJ2-1
TGTGCCAGCAGACGGGACAGAACCTCCGGCTCCTACAATGAGCAGTTCTTC
CASRRDRTSGSYNEQFF
>TRBV28|NA|once|TRBJ1-4
TGTGCCAGCAGTTCCTGGGGGGAAAAACTGTTTTTT
CASSSWGEKLFF
>TRBV5-1|NA|few|TRBJ2-3
TGCGCCAGCAGCTTGGACGGACGTCTACCTACAGATACGCAGTATTTT
CASSLDGRLPTDTQYF
>TRBV19|TRBD2|NA|TRBJ2-6
TGTGCCAGTAGCATCGGACTAGCGGGAGGGGCCAACGTCCTGACTTTC
CASSIGLAGGANVLTF
>TRBV6-2/TRBV6-3|NA|NA|TRBJ2-5
TGTGCCAGCAGTTACGGGGGCCAAGAGACCCAGTACTTC
CASSYGGQETQYF
>TRBV29-1|NA|NA|TRBJ2-1
TGCAGCGCTGAAATGACTTTAGCCTTCTACAATGAGCAGTTCTTC
CSAEMTLAFYNEQFF
>TRBV11-2|NA|NA|TRBJ2-7
TGTGCCAGCAGCTTAGACCGGACTCCGGGCTACGAGCAGTACTTC
CASSLDRTPGYEQYF
>TRBV18|NA|NA|TRBJ1-3
TGTGCCAGCGCCGGGACACCTGATACGGGAAACACCATATATTTT
CASAGTPDTGNTIYF
>TRBV4-1|NA|NA|TRBJ2-7
TGCGCCAGCAGCCAAGATCTCTCCCAAATGCGGCTAGCGCCTTCCTACGAGCAGTACTTC
CASSQDLSQMRLAPSYEQYF
>TRBV6-5|NA|NA|TRBJ2-7
TGTGCCAGCAGATACGACTATAACTACGAGCAGTACTTC
CASRYDYNYEQYF
>TRBV4-3|NA|NA|TRBJ2-2
TGCGCCAGCAGCCAGTACACAGGGACCACCGGGGAGCTGTTTTTT
CASSQYTGTTGELFF
>TRBV4-2|NA|NA|TRBJ2-7
TGTGCCAGCAGCCAAGATGTGGGTGCCGAGCAGTACTTC
CASSQDVGAEQYF
>TRBV2|NA|NA|TRBJ1-4
TGTGCCAGCAAAGGCGGAGGGGGGCCTAGTGGTGAAAAACTGTTTTTT
CASKGGGGPSGEKLFF
>TRBV23-1|NA|NA|TRBJ1-6
TGCGCCAGCAGTAAGAAGGACGGTTACTCCTATAATTCACCCCTCCACTTT
CASSKKDGYSYNSPLHF
>TRBV6-1|NA|NA|TRBJ2-7
TGTGCCAGCGGACAGTTATCCTACGAGCAGTACTTC
CASGQLSYEQYF
>TRBV2|TRBD1|NA|TRBJ1-3
TGTGCCAGCAGCCGGACAGGGGTCTACTCTGGAAACACCATATATTTT
CASSRTGVYSGNTIYF
>TRBV7-2|NA|NA|TRBJ1-1
TGTGCCAGCAGCTTAGTGGGTGAGGACACTGAAGCTTTCTTT
CASSLVGEDTEAFF